The source of this T cell receptor beta chain is a study of cytomegalovirus exposure and HLA in healthy donors listed by TCRdb under 2017. Turning to the overall study: The 500 to 800 repertoires of the first cohort and the approximately 110 validation repertoires were produced on the same platform, according to a later analysis. To predict cytomegalovirus infection status, the study combined high-throughput TCR immunosequencing, statistical association of individual TCRs with disease status, and machine learning. Besides the first cohort of around 700 subjects, a separate validation cohort made up of roughly 120 different subjects was used. The study aimed to test whether cataloging public T cell receptors could reveal signatures of past pathogen exposure. Overall study outcomes, separate from this receptor: A later analysis had no HLA typing for the validation cohort, so co-occurrence there was scored across all 130 or so repertoires. In vitro tests confirmed that three of the cytomegalovirus-associated TCR beta chains recognize cytomegalovirus antigens. A total of about 180 TCR beta chains were listed by the study as associated with cytomegalovirus. Of the cluster scores, 90% to 95% were above 0 in a later analysis, which found that TCRs clustered in the first cohort also tended to co-occur in the 120 or so validation repertoires. Across donors, most TCR sequences were observed very rarely, whereas some public TCRs were present in many individuals. According to the authors, the approach could potentially be generalized to other disease states and immunological phenotypes. Cytomegalovirus status was reported to be diagnosed by the classifier with high specificity and sensitivity in both the original and validation cohorts.

Donors formed part of the validation cohort, which comprised approximately 130 subjects and was distinct from the first cohort of several hundred subjects. The CDR3 numbers 13 residues from cysteine through phenylalanine. The read is trimmed to its CDR3 DNA, 39 bases read in frame from base 1. Reading the germline V gene gives CDR1 SGHRS and CDR2 YFSETQ. Deletion took 1 base off V and 6 bases off J, with a span of 7 bases between the germline ends. Note on this clone: It has no known antigen specificity. Per-base qualities were not stored, and no clone one base away is much larger.

Libraries were prepared through the immunoSEQ multiplex PCR assay. Per the authors' processing: To diagnose cytomegalovirus status from the catalog of TCR beta chain sequences, a statistical classification framework was built. Entries here come from immuneACCESS through TCRdb and include only in-frame sequences with V and J called. Some clones fail to appear in such tables; in the studies checked, an unresolved V gene covers under half of the shortfall, and the cause of the remainder is unknown. The V and J calls and clone size are taken from that table; D and trimming were inferred from the DNA. Across this sample there are some 68,000 clones, with around 97% seen only once. The ten largest clones take up 2.4% of the sample.

The chain was built from TRBV5-1 and TRBJ1-4; TRBD1 is possibly the D segment (6 matching bases). Specimen: PBMCs. This TCR was sampled from a man younger than 30 in good health and CMV-seronegative. This receptor carries the CDR3 CASSLKGDEKLFF. The bases are TGCGCCAGCAGCTTGAAGGGGGATGAAAAACTGTTTTTT. With all but the CDR3 taken from the reference TRBV5-1 and TRBJ1-4 genes, the full variable domain is: KAGVTQTPRYLIKTRGQQVTLSCSPISGHRSVSWYQQTPGQGLQFLFEYFSETQRNKGNFPGRFSGRQFSNSRSEMNVSTLELGDSALYLCASSLKGDEKLFFGSGTQLSVL.